Included here is one T cell receptor beta chain sequence, with context. Its antigen is undetermined. The sample is drawn from a study of Ad26.COV2.S vaccination and SARS-CoV-2 variants. After removal of 5 bases from V and 0 bases from J, the junction contained 8 bases not matched to a gene. This CDR3 region has 17 residues. Germline CDR1 reads WNHNN; CDR2 reads SYGVQD (reference sequence). Noted treatment: around 19 received Ad26.COV2.S at low or high dose, single or two shots; about 5 received placebo; per-sample allocation not given. It was on day 63 after the first vaccine or placebo injection that samples were taken. Study conclusions and caveats: Vaccinated and placebo-treated recipients had similar non-spike TCR breadth.

Using immunoSEQ multiplex PCR, the repertoire was profiled, and TCRdb retains in-frame clones only, with some absent. Here the sample spans under 550,000 clones, roughly 88% being singletons. The V gene is TRBV10-1, the J gene TRBJ2-2; TRBD2 agrees at 8 bases. The sequencing used peripheral blood, collected in a trial of Ad26.COV2.S vaccine versus placebo. This TCR was sampled from a person aged 18 to 65 who received the Ad26.COV2.S COVID-19 vaccine or a placebo. The CDR3 sequence: CASSRRIAGPNTGELFF. CDR3 nucleotide sequence: TGCGCCAGCAGTCGTCGTATAGCGGGGCCGAACACCGGGGAGCTGTTTTTT.